This TCR beta chain was sequenced for a study of cytomegalovirus exposure and HLA in healthy donors. Study-level points and caveats: It was reported in a later analysis that an Asian-associated ancestry cluster showed fewer N-insertions than the roughly 710-donor mean.

Germline V gives CDR1 LNHDA, CDR2 SQIVND (reference sequence). The ends lost 8 bases at V and 1 base at J; junction bases unmatched: 7. The CDR3 sequence is 14 residues long. The PCR employed 60 Vbeta primers together with 13 Jbeta primers. The data were produced by immunoSEQ multiplex PCR, yet TCRdb's version contains in-frame clones alone and is incomplete. The data hold about 100,000 clones, with nearly 65% observed a single time. Regarding this clone: Its antigen is undetermined.

V usage is TRBV19 and J usage is TRBJ1-1, with TRBD1 matching 7 bases. Source material: PBMCs. The receptor was derived from a human donor in good health. The CDR3 DNA follows: TGTGCCAGTTACCGACAGGGAGAGAACACTGAAGCTTTCTTT. Amino acid sequence: CASYRQGENTEAFF.